In its sample, the clone carrying this TCR beta chain was seen many times. Antigen unknown. The CDR3 regions of TCR beta were amplified from RNA transcripts. First-round RT-PCR targeting the TCR CDR3 was performed with the HTBI primer set. One entry per CDR3 protein, called by TCRdb with MiXCR from the multiplex PCR reads. The data contain a few hundred thousand distinct CDR3 sequences, just over 45% of them singletons. This record belongs to a study of T cells in Graves' hyperthyroidism and ophthalmopathy. Study-level findings and limits: In blood, most of the thyroid clonotypes expanded above 0.001 were also present.

The CDR3 extends over 13 amino acids. Trimming took off 10 bases at V and 4 bases at J, with 16 bases between the two ends. The V gene's germline CDR1 is SNHLY and CDR2 FYNNEI. Absence of ophthalmopathy progression within 18 months defined stable Graves' hyperthyroidism. This rearrangement joins TRBV2 to TRBJ1-1; a possible D gene is TRBD1 (6 bases). This clonotype was obtained from a woman aged 18-29 years with Graves' hyperthyroidism. The sequenced material came from peripheral blood or thyroid tissue (not recorded which). CDR3 protein: CATRYRVRTEAFF. For the CDR3, the DNA is TGTGCCACCCGCTACAGGGTTCGCACTGAAGCTTTCTTT.